The rows below give T cell receptor beta chains drawn from one sample of a study of T cell repertoires in cytomegalovirus infection. These TCRs' antigens remain unknown. TCRdb re-called the reads with MiXCR, one entry per CDR3 protein. The table records hundreds of thousands of distinct CDR3 sequences, around 32% of them present only once. The material sequenced was cultured PBMCs, taken from culture after CMV antigen stimulation. These receptors originate from a human donor in good health (CMV status not recorded). Some clones in this sample may be carry-over from other donors' samples. Each CDR3 is given with its conserved first and last residue. D genes are given only for firm matches. Clone size is shown for a subset of rows, as once, few, many or a class of expanded clone.

J,size,D,V,DNA,CDR3
TRBJ2-4,.,.,TRBV27,TGTGCCAGCAGTTTAACAATCGGAAACATTCAGTACTTC,CASSLTIGNIQYF
TRBJ2-1,.,TRBD2,TRBV7-9,TGTGCCAGCAGCCTAAAGAGCGGGAGCGGTGAGCAGTTCTTC,CASSLKSGSGEQFF
TRBJ2-3,many,TRBD2,TRBV7-2,TGTGCCAGCAGCTGGGGGACTAGCGGGGGAGATACGCAGTATTTT,CASSWGTSGGDTQYF
TRBJ2-6,few,.,TRBV29-1,TGCAGCGTATCGTGGGGGGCCAACGTCCTGACTTTC,CSVSWGANVLTF
TRBJ1-5,.,.,TRBV24-1,TGTGCCACCAGTGATTTGGAGACCCTGTGGCCCCAGCATTTT,CATSDLETLWPQHF
TRBJ2-7,many,TRBD2,TRBV7-8,TGTGCCAGCAGCTTTGTAGCGGGAGCCTCCTACGAGCAGTACTTC,CASSFVAGASYEQYF
TRBJ2-7,.,.,TRBV28,TGTGCCAGCAGTCTCTCAAGGTGGGGCGAGCAGTACTTC,CASSLSRWGEQYF
TRBJ1-3,few,.,TRBV19,TGTGCCAGTAGCGCGGACAGAATCGGCGGAAACACCATATATTTT,CASSADRIGGNTIYF
TRBJ1-1,.,.,TRBV12-3/TRBV12-4,TGTGCCAGCAGTTTTGGCGCAGGGAGCACTGAAGCTTTCTTT,CASSFGAGSTEAFF
TRBJ2-1,.,.,TRBV6-6,TGTGCCAGCAGCGATGGGGTTGGAGGGAGGAAGCAGTTCTTC,CASSDGVGGRKQFF
TRBJ2-3,few,.,TRBV5-8,TGTGCCAGCAGTCGTCGACTACTGGTCGATACGCAGTATTTT,CASSRRLLVDTQYF